A single sample is the source of the 3 T cell receptor beta chains below, sequenced in a study of blood T cell repertoires in COVID-19. Some clones are missing from TCRdb's copy, which holds only in-frame ones; the method was immunoSEQ multiplex PCR. The sample yields roughly 260,000 clones, around 90% seen once. Specimen: peripheral blood. These receptor sequences come from a man aged 60-69 years who had recovered from COVID-19.

In the case of this clone: Sequence at one end of the junction differs from germline and may be a read error. The chain recombines TRBV5-1 with TRBJ1-5; D gene uncertain. CDR3 length equals 14 residues. Germline lookup yields CDR1 SGHRS and CDR2 YFSETQ. This CDR3 reads CASSLGGEAQPQHF. The CDR3 DNA follows: TGCGCCAGCAGTTTGGGTGGGGAGGCTCAGCCCCAGCATTTT. The full variable domain, its missing parts supplied by reference TRBV5-1 and TRBJ1-5, is KAGVTQTPRYLIKTRGQQVTLSCSPISGHRSVSWYQQTPGQGLQFLFEYFSETQRNKGNFPGRFSGRQFSNSRSEMNVSTLELGDSALYLCASSLGGEAQPQHFGDGTRLSIL.

J is TRBJ2-4 and V is TRBV7-2, with 9 nucleotides matching TRBD1. This CDR3 comprises 14 residues. The V gene end was trimmed by 4 bases and the J gene end by 5 bases; junction bases not matched to a gene: 3. Germline V lookup: CDR1 SGHTA, CDR2 FQGNSA. In DNA form, the CDR3 reads TGTGCCAGCAGCTCTCGGACAGGGGAAAACATTCAGTACTTC. It specifies CASSSRTGENIQYF.

The CDR3 is CAISETGGEKLFF. As DNA, the CDR3 is TGTGCCATCAGTGAGACAGGGGGCGAAAAACTGTTTTTT. V gene TRBV10-3 combines with J gene TRBJ1-4; 9 nucleotides line up with TRBD1. V lost 2 bases, J lost 8 bases, and 0 bases stayed unmatched. Germline values: CDR1 ENHRY, CDR2 SYGVKD. This CDR3 comprises 13 residues.